The clone carrying this T cell receptor (beta chain) was seen many times. Its target is not known. Every donor had blood drawn once into heparin, around 120 mL on average. The source of the sample is a study of beta chain features in type 1 diabetes. Study-level points and caveats: TCRB CDR3s were moderately but significantly shorter in Type 1 diabetes patients in all four CD4+ subsets.

All of the isolated RNA was reverse transcribed, so expressed TCRB transcripts were sequenced. TCRdb's copy holds only in-frame clones and misses some; the assay was immunoSEQ multiplex PCR. The profile shows 150,000 or so clones, roughly 8% of them singletons. Per the germline V gene, CDR1 is SQVTM and CDR2 is ANQGSEA. Unmatched junction bases numbered 8, after V lost 8 bases and J lost 1 base. This CDR3 is built from 14 residues. What was sequenced was central memory CD4+ T cells from blood. The chain links TRBV29-1 to TRBJ2-3; 8 nucleotides line up with TRBD2. The receptor's source is a woman younger than 30 with type 1 diabetes. The CDR3 DNA sequence: TGCAGCTCCTCCGGGACTAGTGGCACAGATACGCAGTATTTT. Residues: CSSSGTSGTDTQYF.